A selection of T cell receptor beta chains follows, all from one sample in a study of Graves' ophthalmopathy and Graves' hyperthyroidism. In TCRdb, the multiplex PCR reads were re-called with MiXCR into one record per CDR3 protein. This table has hundreds of thousands of distinct CDR3 sequences, about 20% appearing once. Sequencing was carried out using peripheral blood. All receptors come from a woman between 18 and 29 years old with stable Graves' hyperthyroidism. Some clones in this sample may be carry-over from other donors' samples. Both conserved end residues are part of each CDR3. A D gene is named only where the DNA matches it firmly. For some rows the clone size is stated as once, few or many, or as a class when expanded; others skip it.

>TRBJ1-2|TRBD1|TRBV2|NA
CASSPSYRGPDGYTF
TGTGCCAGCAGTCCTTCGTACAGGGGGCCGGATGGCTACACCTTC
>TRBJ1-6|NA|TRBV15|once
CATSRDRGPYNSPLHF
TGTGCCACCAGCAGAGACAGGGGCCCCTATAATTCACCCCTCCACTTT
>TRBJ2-2|NA|TRBV20-1|NA
CSARNLATGELFF
TGCAGTGCTAGGAATCTAGCCACCGGGGAGCTGTTTTTT
>TRBJ2-2|TRBD2|TRBV6-2/TRBV6-3|many
CATHSGSGELFF
TGTGCCACCCATAGCGGGTCCGGGGAGCTGTTTTTT
>TRBJ2-7|NA|TRBV10-1|many
CASSSNRAYEQYF
TGCGCCAGCAGCTCCAACAGGGCCTACGAGCAGTACTTC
>TRBJ1-6|NA|TRBV12-3/TRBV12-4|NA
CASSLADSHNSPLHF
TGTGCCAGCAGCCTGGCGGACAGTCATAATTCACCCCTCCACTTT
>TRBJ1-1|NA|TRBV18|NA
CATSGAGGLGAFF
TGTGCCACCTCCGGTGCGGGAGGCCTCGGGGCTTTCTTT
>TRBJ1-1|TRBD1|TRBV19|many
CASSTPTGGTNTEAFF
TGTGCCAGTAGTACCCCTACAGGGGGCACTAACACTGAAGCTTTCTTT
>TRBJ1-1|TRBD1|TRBV6-5|many
CASSYSGQTYTEAFF
TGTGCCAGCAGTTACTCGGGACAGACATACACTGAAGCTTTCTTT
>TRBJ1-2|NA|TRBV6-1|NA
CASRPPGRANYGYTF
TGTGCCAGCAGACCACCGGGACGGGCAAACTATGGCTACACCTTC
>TRBJ1-6|NA|TRBV6-1|NA
CASRHRDSPPMTLHF
TGTGCCAGCAGACACCGGGACTCACCTCCTATGACCCTCCACTTT
>TRBJ2-5|NA|TRBV15|few
CATAGRQETQYF
TGTGCCACTGCTGGGAGACAAGAGACCCAGTACTTC
>TRBJ1-5|TRBD1|TRBV2|many
CASSEWGTGLPNQPQHF
TGTGCCAGCAGTGAATGGGGGACAGGATTACCAAATCAGCCCCAGCATTTT
>TRBJ1-5|NA|TRBV2|NA
CASSAFSSSNQPQHF
TGTGCCAGCAGTGCGTTTAGTAGCAGCAATCAGCCCCAGCATTTT
>TRBJ2-7|NA|TRBV6-4|many
CASSDLTGPKSYEQYF
TGTGCCAGCAGTGACCTAACGGGACCGAAGTCATACGAGCAGTACTTC
>TRBJ1-5|TRBD1|TRBV19|few
CASLTGAYSNQPQHF
TGTGCCAGTTTGACAGGGGCCTATAGCAATCAGCCCCAGCATTTT
>TRBJ2-5|TRBD1|TRBV29-1|many
CSTDRVGETQYF
TGCAGCACGGACAGGGTTGGGGAGACCCAGTACTTC
>TRBJ1-2|NA|TRBV18|few
CASSPSGFWGYTF
TGTGCCAGCTCACCCTCGGGGTTTTGGGGCTACACCTTC
>TRBJ2-7|TRBD1|TRBV12-3/TRBV12-4|few
CASSPTDRGLYEQYF
TGTGCCAGCAGCCCTACCGACAGGGGGCTGTACGAGCAGTACTTC
>TRBJ2-7|NA|TRBV7-2|many
CASSLGLTSYEQYF
TGTGCCAGCAGCTTAGGATTAACTTCCTACGAGCAGTACTTC
>TRBJ2-5|TRBD2|TRBV6-1|NA
CASSEEGLAPGGTQYF
TGTGCCAGCAGTGAAGAGGGACTAGCTCCTGGGGGGACCCAGTACTTC
>TRBJ1-1|TRBD1|TRBV15|many
CATSGAHRGTEAFF
TGTGCCACCAGCGGCGCCCACAGGGGTACTGAAGCTTTCTTT
>TRBJ1-1|NA|TRBV3-1|NA
CASSPWERDPVKAFF
TGTGCCAGCAGCCCATGGGAAAGGGACCCGGTGAAAGCTTTCTTT
>TRBJ1-1|TRBD1|TRBV27|many
CASRYRGLNTEAFF
TGTGCCAGCAGATACAGGGGATTGAACACTGAAGCTTTCTTT
>TRBJ2-4|NA|TRBV19|few
CASSLGDIVAKNIQYF
TGTGCCAGTAGTTTGGGGGACATCGTAGCCAAAAACATTCAGTACTTC
>TRBJ2-2|TRBD2|TRBV4-2|NA
CASSQRLAPQADTGELFF
TGTGCCAGCAGCCAACGACTAGCGCCACAAGCGGACACCGGGGAGCTGTTTTTT
>TRBJ2-7|TRBD1|TRBV12-3/TRBV12-4|many
CASSPRTGLYEQYF
TGTGCCAGCAGTCCACGGACAGGACTCTACGAGCAGTACTTC
>TRBJ2-7|NA|TRBV6-5|NA
CASSYTENYEQYF
TGTGCCAGCAGTTACACCGAGAACTACGAGCAGTACTTC
>TRBJ1-3|NA|TRBV4-1|few
CATSGTSGNTIYF
TGCGCCACGTCTGGGACATCTGGAAACACCATATATTTT
>TRBJ2-7|NA|TRBV13|many
CASSLAGEGYEQYF
TGTGCCAGCAGCTTAGCAGGGGAAGGGTACGAGCAGTACTTC
>TRBJ2-5|NA|TRBV6-1|NA
CATLGRGEWWETQYF
TGTGCCACCCTGGGGAGGGGGGAGTGGTGGGAGACCCAGTACTTC
>TRBJ1-5|NA|TRBV6-1|few
CASRQGYLGNQPQHF
TGTGCCAGCAGACAAGGGTATTTGGGCAATCAGCCCCAGCATTTT
>TRBJ1-2|NA|TRBV12-3/TRBV12-4|many
CASRAQYGYTF
TGTGCCAGCAGGGCCCAATATGGCTACACCTTC
>TRBJ2-7|TRBD1|TRBV6-1|many
CASGTGGATHYEQYF
TGTGCCAGCGGGACAGGGGGCGCGACCCACTACGAGCAGTACTTC
>TRBJ1-2|TRBD1|TRBV20-1|many
CSARDTGTGDGYTF
TGCAGTGCTCGGGATACCGGGACAGGGGATGGCTACACCTTC
>TRBJ1-2|TRBD1|TRBV12-3/TRBV12-4|NA
CASSLTGVYYGYTF
TGTGCCAGCAGCCTTACAGGGGTATACTATGGCTACACCTTC
>TRBJ1-2|TRBD1|TRBV24-1|NA
CATSDSGQGFDGYTF
TGTGCCACCAGTGACTCTGGACAGGGCTTCGATGGCTACACCTTC
>TRBJ2-7|TRBD1|TRBV30|NA
CAWSQGVLAEQYF
TGTGCCTGGTCACAGGGGGTGCTGGCCGAGCAGTACTTC
>TRBJ2-2|NA|TRBV20-1|many
CSATKGRLSTGELFF
TGCAGTGCTACCAAAGGGCGCCTATCCACCGGGGAGCTGTTTTTT
>TRBJ1-1|NA|TRBV12-3/TRBV12-4|NA
CASTLPWARTEAFF
TGTGCCAGCACCTTGCCTTGGGCAAGGACTGAAGCTTTCTTT
>TRBJ2-7|NA|TRBV5-1|many
CASSLVQGSYEQYF
TGCGCCAGCAGCTTGGTGCAGGGGTCCTACGAGCAGTACTTC
>TRBJ2-2|NA|TRBV6-5|many
CASIWVNTGELFF
TGTGCCAGCATTTGGGTGAACACCGGGGAGCTGTTTTTT
>TRBJ1-2|TRBD1|TRBV2|NA
CASSGQALDYGYTF
TGTGCCAGCTCCGGACAGGCCCTAGACTATGGCTACACCTTC
>TRBJ2-5|NA|TRBV2|NA
CASARGRTAETQYF
TGTGCCAGCGCTCGGGGCAGGACAGCCGAGACCCAGTACTTC
>TRBJ1-5|NA|TRBV12-3/TRBV12-4|many
CASRAQGAGQPQHF
TGTGCCAGCAGAGCACAGGGAGCTGGTCAGCCCCAGCATTTT
>TRBJ2-5|NA|TRBV12-3/TRBV12-4|many
CASSFVRALKQETQYF
TGTGCCAGCAGTTTCGTTAGGGCCCTAAAACAAGAGACCCAGTACTTC
>TRBJ1-5|NA|TRBV11-2|many
CASSSSGRGNQPQHF
TGTGCCAGCAGCTCCTCTGGGAGGGGCAATCAGCCCCAGCATTTT
>TRBJ2-5|NA|TRBV27|once
CASSLRRTAGGTQYF
TGTGCCAGCAGTTTACGCCGGACGGCCGGGGGGACCCAGTACTTC
>TRBJ2-7|TRBD2|TRBV20-1|many
CSATHATSGVYEQYF
TGCAGTGCGACCCACGCCACTAGCGGGGTCTACGAGCAGTACTTC
>TRBJ1-5|NA|TRBV20-1|NA
CSASRAGVRNQPQHF
TGCAGTGCTTCCCGGGCAGGGGTGCGCAATCAGCCCCAGCATTTT
>TRBJ2-5|TRBD1|TRBV10-3|many
CAIRAVRGPEETQYF
TGTGCCATCAGGGCCGTGAGGGGGCCAGAAGAGACCCAGTACTTC
>TRBJ1-2|NA|TRBV28|NA
CASSGPTEDYTF
TGTGCCAGCAGCGGACCCACGGAGGACTACACCTTC
>TRBJ1-5|TRBD1|TRBV6-1|many
CASSGQGINQPQHF
TGTGCCAGCTCGGGACAGGGTATAAATCAGCCCCAGCATTTT
>TRBJ1-2|NA|TRBV3-1|few
CASSQDGRGSYTF
TGTGCCAGCAGCCAAGATGGGCGGGGGAGCTACACCTTC
>TRBJ1-5|TRBD1|TRBV6-5|many
CASSATGGGQPQHF
TGTGCCAGCAGCGCCACAGGGGGGGGTCAGCCCCAGCATTTT